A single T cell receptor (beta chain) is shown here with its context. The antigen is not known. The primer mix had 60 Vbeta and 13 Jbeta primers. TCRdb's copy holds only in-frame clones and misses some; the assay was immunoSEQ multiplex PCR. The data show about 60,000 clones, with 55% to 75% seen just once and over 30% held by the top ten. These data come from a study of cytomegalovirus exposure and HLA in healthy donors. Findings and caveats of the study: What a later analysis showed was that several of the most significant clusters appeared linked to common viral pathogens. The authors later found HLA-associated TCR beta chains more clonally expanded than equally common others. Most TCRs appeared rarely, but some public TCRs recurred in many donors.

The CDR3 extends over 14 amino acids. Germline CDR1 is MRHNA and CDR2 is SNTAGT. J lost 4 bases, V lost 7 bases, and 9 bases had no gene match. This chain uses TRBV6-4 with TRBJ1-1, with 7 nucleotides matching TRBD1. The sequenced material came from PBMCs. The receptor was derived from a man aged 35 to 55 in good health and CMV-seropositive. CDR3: CASMPDRVGTEAFF. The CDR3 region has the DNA TGTGCCAGCATGCCTGACAGGGTGGGCACTGAAGCTTTCTTT.